The sequence of this T cell receptor (beta chain) was determined in a study of blood T cell repertoires in COVID-19. About the research overall: Whether acute or convalescent, the COVID-19 samples came from the United States, Italy and Spain. Sources were T cells, B-cell-depleted T cells, or PBMCs; the material itself was cDNA or gDNA.

The study recruited people aged about 18 to 95 years across about 25 US areas. Original methodology: Reference gene primer amplification yielded estimated nucleated cell counts. TCRdb's table, derived via immunoSEQ multiplex PCR, lists solely in-frame clones and lacks some. The V and J calls and the clone size are those of that table, but D and trimming were determined from the DNA. The table shows hundreds of thousands of clones, with 70% to 90% occurring only once. Germline values: CDR1 SGHRS, CDR2 YFSETQ. The CDR3 loop spans 11 amino acids. Between the trimmed V and J ends, which lost 6 bases and 5 bases, there was a span of 8 bases.

The sequencing input was PBMCs or T cells enriched from blood (not recorded which). The gene calls are TRBV5-1 and TRBJ2-5; D is undetermined. The TCR originated in a man between 25 and 39 years old who had recovered from COVID-19. CDR3 loop: CASTSGETQYF. The CDR3 DNA reads as TGCGCCAGCACGTCGGGTGAGACCCAGTACTTC.